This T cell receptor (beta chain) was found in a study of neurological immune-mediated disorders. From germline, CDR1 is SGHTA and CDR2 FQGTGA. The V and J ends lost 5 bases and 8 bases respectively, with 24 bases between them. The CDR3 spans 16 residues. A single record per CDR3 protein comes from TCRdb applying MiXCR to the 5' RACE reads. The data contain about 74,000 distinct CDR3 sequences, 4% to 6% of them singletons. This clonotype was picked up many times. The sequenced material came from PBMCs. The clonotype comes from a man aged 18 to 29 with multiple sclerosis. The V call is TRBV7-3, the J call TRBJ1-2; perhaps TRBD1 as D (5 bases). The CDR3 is CASSPSAGTESNGYTF. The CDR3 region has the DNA TGTGCCAGCAGCCCGTCGGCCGGGACGGAGTCGAACGGCTACACCTTC.